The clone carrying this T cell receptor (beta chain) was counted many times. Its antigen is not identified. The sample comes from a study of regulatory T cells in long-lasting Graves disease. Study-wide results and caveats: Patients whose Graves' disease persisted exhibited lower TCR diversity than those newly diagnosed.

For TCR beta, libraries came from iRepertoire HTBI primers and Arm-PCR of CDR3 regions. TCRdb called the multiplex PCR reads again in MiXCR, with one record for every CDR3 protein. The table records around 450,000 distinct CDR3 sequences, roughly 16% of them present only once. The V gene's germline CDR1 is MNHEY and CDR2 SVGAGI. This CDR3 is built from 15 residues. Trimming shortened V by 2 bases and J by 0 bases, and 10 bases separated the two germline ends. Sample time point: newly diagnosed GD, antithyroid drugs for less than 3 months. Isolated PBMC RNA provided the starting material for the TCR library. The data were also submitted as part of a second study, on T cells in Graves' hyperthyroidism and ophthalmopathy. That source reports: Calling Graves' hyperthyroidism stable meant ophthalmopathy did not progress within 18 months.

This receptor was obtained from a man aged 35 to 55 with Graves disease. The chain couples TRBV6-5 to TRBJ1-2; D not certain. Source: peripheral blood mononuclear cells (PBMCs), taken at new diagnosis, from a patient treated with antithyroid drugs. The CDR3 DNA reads TGTGCCAGCAGTTACCGGTATGAAGCTAACTATGGCTACACCTTC. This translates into CASSYRYEANYGYTF.